A selection of T cell receptor beta chains follows, all from one sample in a study of blood T cell repertoires in COVID-19. TCRdb keeps only in-frame clones here, not all; method: immunoSEQ multiplex PCR. Seen here are 270,000 or so clones, around 88% observed once, and the top ten hold about 4.6%. Input material: peripheral blood. The receptors come from a man aged 35 to 55 with acute or convalescent COVID-19. Each CDR3 is given with its conserved first and last residue. Fields, in order: D gene, J gene, clone size, V gene, CDR3 protein. D genes are given only for firm matches. Where a row states a size, it is once, few, many or the class of an expanded clone; other rows omit it.

TRBD1	TRBJ1-1	NA	TRBV5-5	CASSLMTGGYTEAFF
TRBD1	TRBJ1-6	NA	TRBV25-1	CASSDFHRGRQGGSPLHF
NA	TRBJ1-1	NA	TRBV5-1	CASSSTSLPNTEAFF
TRBD1	TRBJ2-7	once	TRBV3-1/TRBV3-2	CASSPTGNEQYF
TRBD2	TRBJ2-7	few	TRBV12-5	CASGMSAGGLNEQYF
NA	TRBJ1-2	NA	TRBV2	CASRADRFYGYTF
NA	TRBJ1-1	few	TRBV5-1	CASSQSGTTYTEAFF
TRBD1	TRBJ1-2	NA	TRBV5-4	CASSSLTGWNYGYTF
NA	TRBJ2-3	NA	TRBV5-1	CASSSIENGGTDTQYF
TRBD1	TRBJ2-2	NA	TRBV7-8	CASSLFSRGFSGELFF
TRBD1	TRBJ2-7	NA	TRBV5-4	CASGDRGTLEQYF
NA	TRBJ2-5	once	TRBV5-4	CASSSGTKETQYF
NA	TRBJ1-2	NA	TRBV28	CASSLMGGGYTF
NA	TRBJ1-4	NA	TRBV7-9	CASSFGGTQGEKLFF
TRBD1	TRBJ1-1	NA	TRBV6-5	CASSYSRQGDTEAFF
NA	TRBJ1-5	NA	TRBV5-8	CASSLAGGRQPQHF
NA	TRBJ1-1	NA	TRBV11-2	CASSLGVRDTEAFF
NA	TRBJ1-1	NA	TRBV3-1/TRBV3-2	CASSPKSRGGLGDTEAFF
TRBD1	TRBJ1-2	NA	TRBV2	CASTLGQGASTGVGYTF
NA	TRBJ2-3	NA	TRBV24-1	CATRIAQGSTDTQYF
TRBD1	TRBJ1-5	NA	TRBV2	CASSQLPGGYQPQHF
TRBD1	TRBJ1-5	NA	TRBV11-2	CASSLTGQPYQPQHF
TRBD1	TRBJ1-5	NA	TRBV12-3/TRBV12-4	CASSTGGNQPQHF
NA	TRBJ2-3	NA	TRBV10-1	CASDSYYSPRDNPAVRQYF
TRBD2	TRBJ2-7	NA	TRBV4-2	CASSQGVAGGFEQYF
NA	TRBJ2-5	once	TRBV20-1	CSAQDQETQYF
NA	TRBJ2-7	NA	TRBV5-1	CASSLTGVSYEQYF
NA	TRBJ1-1	NA	TRBV11-1	CASSLSQLNTEAFF
NA	TRBJ1-4	NA	TRBV11-2	CASRKDRSNEKLFF
NA	TRBJ1-2	NA	TRBV5-6	CASKDSGTFYGYTF
NA	TRBJ1-4	NA	TRBV30	CAWSINEKLFF
TRBD1	TRBJ1-2	once	TRBV5-1	CASSGLTGIHGYTF
TRBD1	TRBJ2-7	few	TRBV4-1	CASSPRTGGYEQYF
TRBD1	TRBJ2-3	NA	TRBV19	CASRRQGSTDTQYF
NA	TRBJ1-5	NA	TRBV5-1	CASSLDQGSNQPQHF
NA	TRBJ2-1	NA	TRBV24-1	CATSDRNEQFF
NA	TRBJ1-3	NA	TRBV19	CASSIVGGRNTIYF
NA	TRBJ2-4	NA	TRBV5-1	CASSLEGVGIQYF
NA	TRBJ2-3	NA	TRBV19	CASSWRVYADTQYF
NA	TRBJ1-2	NA	TRBV21-1	CARYHPRGKFYGYTF
TRBD1	TRBJ2-7	NA	TRBV29-1	CSVSGGTGGELTYEQYF
NA	TRBJ2-7	NA	TRBV11-2	CASSLGIGAEQYF
TRBD2	TRBJ2-7	NA	TRBV7-6	CASSSDSGGAGEQYF
TRBD1	TRBJ1-2	NA	TRBV6-6	CASTPLRDSFYGYTF
NA	TRBJ1-1	NA	TRBV9	CASSVATGFEAFF